This is a list of T cell receptor beta chains from one sample in a study of shared clonotypes between healthy human individuals. This table comes from immunoSEQ multiplex PCR, and its TCRdb copy is limited to in-frame clones, with some not included. This table holds approximately 2.5 million clones, around 90% found once. Sequences were obtained from naive CD4+ T cells sorted from blood. These receptors were taken from a man younger than 35 in good health. Both conserved end residues are part of each CDR3. The D gene is left open where the match is weak. Not every row has a clone size; where given, it reads once, few, many or a size class.

14 | TRBJ2-7 | NA | TRBV10-3 | NA | CAIANRDGTYEQYF | TGTGCCATCGCTAACAGGGATGGCACCTACGAGCAGTACTTC
14 | TRBJ2-1 | NA | TRBV10-1 | NA | CASSFSELYNEQFF | TGCGCCAGCAGTTTTAGTGAGCTGTACAATGAGCAGTTCTTC
11 | TRBJ2-5 | NA | TRBV6-6 | NA | CASIYLGLPYF | TGTGCCAGCATTTACCTAGGTTTGCCGTACTTC
14 | TRBJ2-3 | NA | TRBV6-5 | NA | CASSYSGPPDTQYF | TGTGCCAGCAGTTACTCGGGCCCGCCGGATACGCAGTATTTT
15 | TRBJ1-2 | NA | TRBV28 | TRBD1 | CASRSGTGGANGYTF | TGTGCCAGCAGATCCGGGACAGGGGGCGCAAATGGCTACACCTTC
16 | TRBJ2-2 | NA | TRBV9 | TRBD1 | CASSPTGGRNTGELFF | TGTGCCAGCAGCCCAACAGGGGGAAGGAACACCGGGGAGCTGTTTTTT
14 | TRBJ2-3 | NA | TRBV2 | TRBD2 | CASNQRGNTDTQYF | TGTGCCAGCAACCAGCGGGGGAACACAGATACGCAGTATTTT
13 | TRBJ1-3 | NA | TRBV9 | NA | CASSQGSGNTIYF | TGTGCCAGCAGCCAGGGCTCTGGAAACACCATATATTTT
15 | TRBJ1-1 | few | TRBV10-1 | TRBD1 | CASSDLQGAGTEAFF | TGCGCCAGCAGTGACCTACAGGGGGCTGGAACTGAAGCTTTCTTT
12 | TRBJ2-5 | few | TRBV30 | NA | CAWSVQQETQYF | TGTGCCTGGAGTGTACAGCAAGAGACCCAGTACTTC
15 | TRBJ2-7 | NA | TRBV4-3 | NA | CASSSAGQTTYEQYF | TGCGCCAGCAGCTCGGCGGGTCAGACAACGTACGAGCAGTACTTC
13 | TRBJ2-7 | NA | TRBV1 | NA | CNRYGTGSLKQYF | TGCAACAGGTACGGGACAGGCTCCCTAAAGCAGTACTTC
14 | TRBJ2-7 | NA | TRBV4-1 | NA | CASSQENGPYEQYF | TGCGCCAGCAGCCAAGAAAACGGACCCTACGAGCAGTACTTC
14 | TRBJ1-6 | few | TRBV19 | NA | CASSIQSWASPLHF | TGTGCCAGTAGTATCCAGTCTTGGGCTTCACCCCTCCACTTT
15 | TRBJ2-5 | NA | TRBV19 | TRBD1 | CASSTSKGAGETQYF | TGTGCCAGTAGTACCTCCAAGGGGGCCGGAGAGACCCAGTACTTC
15 | TRBJ2-3 | NA | TRBV5-1 | NA | CASSLALGFTDTQYF | TGCGCCAGCAGCTTGGCTCTGGGCTTCACAGATACGCAGTATTTT
13 | TRBJ1-2 | NA | TRBV18 | NA | CASSPGADYGYTF | TGTGCCAGCTCACCAGGAGCGGACTATGGCTACACCTTC
15 | TRBJ1-1 | NA | TRBV2 | NA | CASSEPGRSGTEAFF | TGTGCCAGCAGCGAACCGGGGCGCAGCGGCACTGAAGCTTTCTTT
14 | TRBJ1-2 | NA | TRBV30 | NA | CAWSVGGGSYGYTF | TGTGCCTGGAGTGTAGGTGGGGGATCCTATGGCTACACCTTC
14 | TRBJ2-5 | NA | TRBV5-1 | TRBD1 | CASSGGQGVETQYF | TGCGCCAGCAGCGGGGGACAGGGGGTGGAGACCCAGTACTTC
11 | TRBJ1-2 | once | TRBV6-5 | NA | CASSYSNGYTF | TGTGCCAGCAGTTACAGCAATGGCTACACCTTC
13 | TRBJ1-1 | NA | TRBV6-1 | NA | CASTQTENTEAFF | TGTGCCAGCACCCAGACAGAGAACACTGAAGCTTTCTTT
13 | TRBJ1-3 | NA | TRBV7-3 | NA | CASSKTPGNTIYF | TGTGCCAGCAGCAAGACCCCCGGAAACACCATATATTTT
11 | TRBJ1-2 | NA | TRBV7-2 | NA | CASSSHYGYTF | TGTGCCAGCAGCTCGCACTATGGCTACACCTTC
13 | TRBJ2-5 | once | TRBV5-1 | NA | CASSLVFGETQYF | TGCGCCAGCAGCTTGGTATTTGGAGAGACCCAGTACTTC
15 | TRBJ2-3 | NA | TRBV27 | TRBD1 | CASRPGQGKTDTQYF | TGTGCCAGCAGGCCTGGACAGGGGAAAACAGATACGCAGTATTTT
14 | TRBJ2-7 | NA | TRBV6-5 | TRBD1 | CASSPSPGGYEQYF | TGTGCCAGCAGTCCCTCCCCAGGGGGCTACGAGCAGTACTTC
16 | TRBJ2-3 | NA | TRBV7-8 | TRBD2 | CASSLRTSGGADTQYF | TGTGCCAGCAGCCTAAGGACTAGCGGGGGGGCAGATACGCAGTATTTT
16 | TRBJ2-2 | NA | TRBV7-9 | TRBD2 | CASSRLTSGATGELFF | TGTGCCAGCAGCCGACTGACTAGCGGGGCCACCGGGGAGCTGTTTTTT
13 | TRBJ1-1 | NA | TRBV28 | NA | CASSLFARSEAFF | TGTGCCAGCAGTTTATTTGCCAGGTCTGAAGCTTTCTTT
13 | TRBJ1-3 | once | TRBV19 | NA | CASSSYSGNTIYF | TGTGCCAGTAGTTCATACTCTGGAAACACCATATATTTT
15 | TRBJ1-6 | few | TRBV10-1 | TRBD1 | CASSESGTGDSPLHF | TGCGCCAGCAGTGAGTCGGGGACAGGGGATTCACCCCTCCACTTT